The sequence of this T cell receptor (beta chain) was determined in a study of cytomegalovirus exposure and HLA in healthy donors. Germline trimming cut 2 bases from V and 5 bases from J; bases unmatched to any gene: 7. The CDR3 totals 16 residues. Germline V lookup: CDR1 MDHEN, CDR2 SYDVKM. About this clone itself: Antigen unknown.

Whole-study results and caveats: Among TCR sequences, most were rare, though some public TCRs appeared in many donors. Later, an analysis showed that TCR beta chains associated with HLA were more clonally expanded than others that were equally common.

The study ran its PCR with 60 Vbeta and 13 Jbeta primers. Authors' data handling: Among the unique TCR beta chains that a later analysis counted, 70 million to 85 million in all, roughly 9.9 million were shared. Some clones are missing from TCRdb's copy, which holds only in-frame ones; the method was immunoSEQ multiplex PCR. The V and J calls and clone size were taken over from that table, and D and trimming were inferred from the DNA. Its table lists 120,000 to 150,000 clones. The sequence came from a woman between 45 and 60 years old in good health and CMV-seronegative. Sequences were obtained from PBMCs. This chain joins TRBV28 and TRBJ2-1; 9 bases align to TRBD2. Here the CDR3 DNA reads TGTGCCAGCAGTTTAGGGGGAGCGGGGGGTCACAATGAGCAGTTCTTC. Translating gives CASSLGGAGGHNEQFF.